This entry describes one T cell receptor beta chain. Its antigen is unidentified. Germline values: CDR1 MNHNS, CDR2 SASEGT. CDR3 length: 16 amino acids. Trimming removed 5 bases from V and 7 bases from J; junction bases left unmatched: 15. These data belong to a study of cytomegalovirus exposure and HLA in healthy donors. Study-wide points: Researchers reported from a later analysis that most CMV-associated TCR beta chains appeared HLA-restricted.

PCR used 60 Vbeta primers and 13 Jbeta primers. Assay used: immunoSEQ multiplex PCR; TCRdb lists only in-frame clones, some missing. Of 200,000 to 250,000 clones in the sample, 76% are singletons; the top ten hold approximately 0.63%. The chain links TRBV6-1 to TRBJ2-7; 9 bases agree with TRBD2. The receptor was derived from a man younger than 35 in good health and CMV-seronegative. Sequencing was carried out using PBMCs. The CDR3 loop is CASSQVRLAVREEQYF. For the CDR3, the DNA is TGTGCCAGCAGTCAAGTCCGACTAGCGGTCCGGGAAGAGCAGTACTTC.